This T cell receptor beta chain was captured in a study of cytomegalovirus exposure and HLA in healthy donors. The CDR3 covers 14 residues. Germline V gene data show CDR1 as MNHNS and CDR2 as SASEGT. V lost 2 bases and J lost 9, with 14 bases in between. The primer mix had 60 Vbeta and 13 Jbeta primers. TCRdb's copy holds only in-frame clones and misses some; the assay was immunoSEQ multiplex PCR. The sample consists of 100,000 to 150,000 clones, over 8% of them appearing once. The clonotype was recovered from a man aged 40-50 years in good health and CMV-seronegative. Sequenced material: PBMCs. This chain joins TRBV6-1 and TRBJ1-5; D may be TRBD1 (5 bases). CDR3: CASSEQGRFVPQHF. DNA of the CDR3: TGTGCCAGCAGTGAACAGGGAAGATTCGTGCCCCAGCATTTT.